The 3 T cell receptor beta chains given below trace back to one sample, sequenced in a study of radiotherapy plus CTLA-4 blockade in lung cancer. The table came from immunoSEQ multiplex PCR; TCRdb's copy has only in-frame clones and leaves some out. The data show around 82,000 clones, 78% seen once. Sequenced material: peripheral blood, taken from a patient treated with radiotherapy plus ipilimumab. These receptors came from a human donor with non-small cell lung cancer whose response to radiotherapy plus ipilimumab could not be evaluated. Some clones in this sample may be carry-over from other donors' samples.

The V and J genes are TRBV5-6 and TRBJ1-2; 7 bases fit TRBD1. Germline V gene lookup returns CDR1 SGHDT and CDR2 YYEEEE. The CDR3 is 14 residues long. J gave up 5 bases and V 4 bases, and 8 bases lay outside the gene matches. This CDR3 reads CASSPRQGYYGYTF. The CDR3 bases are TGTGCCAGCAGCCCCCGACAGGGTTATTATGGCTACACCTTC.

This clone was recorded a few times. The V call is TRBV4-3, the J call TRBJ2-3, with TRBD1 matching 8 bases. After removal of 0 bases from V and 5 bases from J, the junction contained 10 bases not matched to a gene. CDR3 length equals 17 residues. Germline V CDR1 and CDR2: LGHNA, YSLEER. The CDR3 DNA reads TGCGCCAGCAGCCAAGACCGACCAGGGGGCCCAAAAGATACGCAGTATTTT. Its translation is CASSQDRPGGPKDTQYF.

The V gene is TRBV11-2, the J gene TRBJ2-4; tentatively, D is TRBD2 (6 bases). CDR1 SGHAT and CDR2 FQNNGV come from the germline V gene. This CDR3 spans 16 amino acids. Between the trimmed V and J ends, which lost 1 base and 4 bases, there was a span of 14 bases. For the CDR3, the DNA is TGTGCCAGCAGCTTAGTAACAGGAGGGTTGAAAAACATTCAGTACTTC. Its protein product is CASSLVTGGLKNIQYF.